This is a list of T cell receptor beta chains from one sample in a study of cytomegalovirus exposure and HLA in healthy donors. Profiling relied on immunoSEQ multiplex PCR, and the TCRdb table lists in-frame clones only, not all of them. The repertoire holds about 73,000 clones, with roughly 90% as singletons. Specimen: PBMCs. The receptors here all came from a woman aged 18-29 years in good health and CMV-seropositive. Both conserved end residues are part of each CDR3. The D gene is left open where the match is weak. Clone size is not always given. Where it is, it says once, few, many or a class for expanded clones.

>15|-|TRBV29-1|TRBJ2-1|TRBD2
TGCAGCGTTCCGAAACTAAGCGGGAGGGGCAATGAGCAGTTCTTC
CSVPKLSGRGNEQFF
>15|-|TRBV27|TRBJ2-1|-
TGTGCCAGCAGACAGGAGGAGGGAGCGTACAATGAGCAGTTCTTC
CASRQEEGAYNEQFF
>15|-|TRBV2|TRBJ2-7|TRBD2
TGTGCCAGCAGCATCGGGGGGGGCGCAGCCTACGAGCAGTACTTC
CASSIGGGAAYEQYF
>13|-|TRBV9|TRBJ2-3|-
TGTGCCAGCAGAGGCCCCGGGTCAGATACGCAGTATTTT
CASRGPGSDTQYF
>13|-|TRBV7-2|TRBJ1-1|-
TGTGCCAGCAGCTTAAGTTCCAGATCGGGAGCTTTCTTT
CASSLSSRSGAFF
>15|medium-sized|TRBV28|TRBJ2-1|TRBD2
TGTGCCAGCACAGCACTAGCGGGAGAATCCGATGAGCAGTTCTTC
CASTALAGESDEQFF
>13|-|TRBV18|TRBJ1-2|TRBD1
TGTGCCAGCTCACCTGAGGGACAGTTTGGCTACACCTTC
CASSPEGQFGYTF
>16|-|TRBV7-9|TRBJ1-2|TRBD1
TGTGCCAGCAGCTTCACCACGACAGGGAGGAACTATGGCTACACCTTC
CASSFTTTGRNYGYTF
>15|-|TRBV7-8|TRBJ2-1|TRBD2
TGTGCCAGCAGCTTAGTCGGCGGGAGCGGCAATGAGCAGTTCTTC
CASSLVGGSGNEQFF
>14|-|TRBV13|TRBJ2-7|-
TGTGCCAGCAGCTACCGGGGGAGCTCCTACGAGCAGTACTTC
CASSYRGSSYEQYF
>13|-|TRBV30|TRBJ2-2|TRBD2
TGTGCCTGGAAAGCTAGCGGGACCGGGGAGCTGTTTTTT
CAWKASGTGELFF
>18|-|TRBV4-3|TRBJ2-6|-
TGCGCCAGCAGCCAAGGATCAATACAGGGAAGTGGGGCCAACGTCCTGACTTTC
CASSQGSIQGSGANVLTF
>18|-|TRBV18|TRBJ2-1|TRBD2
TGTGCCAGCTCACCACCAACCCTAGCGGGGGCGGGGCGGGGGGAGCAGTTCTTC
CASSPPTLAGAGRGEQFF
>12|-|TRBV28|TRBJ1-2|-
TGTGCCAGCAGTTGGACAGCTATGGGCTACACCTTC
CASSWTAMGYTF
>13|-|TRBV27|TRBJ1-5|-
TGTGCCAGCAGTTTGGCGGGCAATCAGCCCCAGCATTTT
CASSLAGNQPQHF
>15|-|TRBV9|TRBJ1-4|TRBD1
TGTGCCAGCAGCGTCTCGACAGGGTCTAATGAAAAACTGTTTTTT
CASSVSTGSNEKLFF
>15|-|TRBV5-5|TRBJ1-5|-
TGTGCCAGCAGCTTGGCCGAGTACAGCAATCAGCCCCAGCATTTT
CASSLAEYSNQPQHF
>15|-|TRBV6-1|TRBJ2-1|-
TGTGCCAGCAGAAAGGGGTTGGGGATCTACAATGAGCAGTTCTTC
CASRKGLGIYNEQFF
>16|-|TRBV4-1|TRBJ2-5|TRBD2
TGCGCCAGCAGCCCGGCCGGGGGGAGGTACCAAGAGACCCAGTACTTC
CASSPAGGRYQETQYF
>14|-|TRBV27|TRBJ2-1|-
TGTGCCAGCAGTCTTTGGACTCGATACAATGAGCAGTTCTTC
CASSLWTRYNEQFF
>14|-|TRBV19|TRBJ2-7|-
TGTGCCAGTAGTAAAAGACAGACCCCCTACGAGCAGTACTTC
CASSKRQTPYEQYF
>16|-|TRBV28|TRBJ2-3|-
TGTGCCAGCAGTTCCCAAGGACAGACCCGCACAGATACGCAGTATTTT
CASSSQGQTRTDTQYF
>13|-|TRBV7-2|TRBJ1-2|-
TGTGCCAGCAGCTTTGGGGGCAACTATGGCTACACCTTC
CASSFGGNYGYTF
>15|once|TRBV27|TRBJ1-2|TRBD1
TGTGCCAGCAGTCCGAAACGGACAGGGGAGTATGGCTACACCTTC
CASSPKRTGEYGYTF
>15|-|TRBV6-4|TRBJ2-3|-
TGTGCCAGCAGTGTTTCCGAGGGTAGCACAGATACGCAGTATTTT
CASSVSEGSTDTQYF